Listed below are T cell receptor beta chains from one sample, sequenced in a study of shared clonotypes between healthy human individuals. Repertoires were generated with immunoSEQ multiplex PCR, while TCRdb's copy carries only in-frame clones and drops some. The table lists approximately 2.3 million clones, approximately 93% of them singletons. The sample was naive CD4+ T cells from PBMCs. The receptors shown here come from a man younger than 30 in good health. Some clones in this sample may be carry-over from other donors' samples. Both conserved end residues are part of each CDR3. A D gene is named only where the DNA matches it firmly. A row's size may be missing; if present it is once, few, many or a size class.

-,TRBJ1-4,TRBV19,-,CASSPGSTNEKLFF,TGTGCCAGTAGCCCAGGGTCAACTAATGAAAAACTGTTTTTT
-,TRBJ2-2,TRBV5-1,-,CASSFLGHSGELFF,TGCGCCAGCAGCTTCCTGGGACATTCCGGGGAGCTGTTTTTT
once,TRBJ2-3,TRBV25-1,-,CASSDSVTDTQYF,TGTGCCAGCAGTGACTCGGTCACAGATACGCAGTATTTT
-,TRBJ2-5,TRBV11-2,-,CASSRAAPQETQYF,TGTGCCAGCAGCCGGGCGGCGCCACAAGAGACCCAGTACTTC
few,TRBJ1-5,TRBV28,-,CASSNNQPQHF,TGTGCCAGCAGTAATAATCAGCCCCAGCATTTT
-,TRBJ1-2,TRBV2,TRBD1,CASRVTGEGYTF,TGTGCCAGCAGGGTGACAGGGGAGGGCTACACCTTC
-,TRBJ2-4,TRBV7-2,-,CASSLVELLGIQYF,TGTGCCAGCAGCTTAGTAGAGCTCCTAGGCATTCAGTACTTC
-,TRBJ2-5,TRBV11-3,TRBD1,CASSPDRGGETQYF,TGTGCCAGCAGCCCAGACAGGGGAGGAGAGACCCAGTACTTC
-,TRBJ2-3,TRBV2,-,CASTPRGRLTDTQYF,TGTGCCAGCACCCCACGAGGGAGGCTCACAGATACGCAGTATTTT
once,TRBJ2-7,TRBV18,-,CASSPLRRVDEQYF,TGTGCCAGCTCACCACTCCGCAGGGTAGACGAGCAGTACTTC
-,TRBJ1-2,TRBV28,-,CASSGHSPYGYTF,TGTGCCAGCAGCGGACATTCGCCTTATGGCTACACCTTC
-,TRBJ2-3,TRBV10-3,TRBD1,CAIRSGRDRGTDTQYF,TGTGCCATCAGATCGGGTCGGGACAGGGGGACAGATACGCAGTATTTT
once,TRBJ1-5,TRBV6-6,-,CASSYGTNQPQHF,TGTGCCAGCAGTTACGGGACCAATCAGCCCCAGCATTTT
-,TRBJ2-3,TRBV7-3,TRBD2,CASNLAGGTDTQYF,TGTGCCAGCAACCTAGCGGGAGGGACAGATACGCAGTATTTT
-,TRBJ2-7,TRBV2,-,CASSLSRDTPYEQYF,TGTGCCAGCAGTCTAAGCCGGGACACCCCCTACGAGCAGTACTTC
-,TRBJ2-7,TRBV7-2,TRBD2,CASTSGTRTEQYF,TGTGCCAGCACCTCGGGGACTAGAACCGAGCAGTACTTC
-,TRBJ1-1,TRBV6-5,-,CASSPQEKTEAFF,TGTGCCAGCAGCCCTCAGGAAAAGACGGAAGCTTTCTTT
few,TRBJ1-5,TRBV7-6,-,CASSSNSNQPQHF,TGTGCCAGCAGCTCGAATAGCAATCAGCCCCAGCATTTT
-,TRBJ1-5,TRBV30,-,CAWSSMSNQPQHF,TGTGCCTGGAGTTCTATGAGCAATCAGCCCCAGCATTTT
-,TRBJ1-2,TRBV9,-,CASSVTQHRANYGYTF,TGTGCCAGCAGCGTAACCCAGCACAGGGCCAACTATGGCTACACCTTC
-,TRBJ2-1,TRBV5-4,TRBD2,CASSSTGTSGNDEQFF,TGTGCCAGCAGTTCGACGGGGACTAGCGGGAACGATGAGCAGTTCTTC
-,TRBJ2-1,TRBV5-4,TRBD1,CASSSKDRGGGSYNEQFF,TGTGCCAGCAGCTCGAAAGACAGGGGGGGCGGGTCCTACAATGAGCAGTTCTTC